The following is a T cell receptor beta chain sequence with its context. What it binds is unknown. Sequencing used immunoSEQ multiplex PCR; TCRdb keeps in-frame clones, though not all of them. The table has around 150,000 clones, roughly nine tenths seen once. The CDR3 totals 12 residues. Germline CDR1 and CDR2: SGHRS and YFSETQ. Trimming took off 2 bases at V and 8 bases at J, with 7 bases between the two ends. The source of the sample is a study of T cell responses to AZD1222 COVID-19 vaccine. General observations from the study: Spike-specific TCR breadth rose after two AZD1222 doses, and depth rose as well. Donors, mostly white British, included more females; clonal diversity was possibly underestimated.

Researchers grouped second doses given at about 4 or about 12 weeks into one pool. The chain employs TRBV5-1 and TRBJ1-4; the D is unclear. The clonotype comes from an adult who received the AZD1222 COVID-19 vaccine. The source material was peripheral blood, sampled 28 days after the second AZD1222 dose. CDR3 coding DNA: TGCGCCAGCAGCTTTGAAGGCGAAAAACTGTTTTTT. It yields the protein CASSFEGEKLFF.